This entry lists 21 T cell receptor beta chains sequenced from one sample in a study of cytomegalovirus exposure and HLA in healthy donors. Researchers ran the PCR with 60 Vbeta and 13 Jbeta primers. Sequencing used immunoSEQ multiplex PCR; TCRdb keeps in-frame clones, though not all of them. Of 93,000 or so clones listed, approximately 79% were seen once; the top ten hold about 4.1%. The sequenced sample consisted of PBMCs. All receptors derive from a man aged 50-59 years in good health and CMV-seropositive.

The chain combines TRBV7-2 with TRBJ2-1; 11 bases are a match to TRBD2. V trimming: 2 bases; J trimming: 4 bases; junction bases outside the gene matches: 1. The CDR3 covers 15 residues. CDR1 and CDR2 from the germline V gene are SGHTA and FQGNSA. The CDR3 protein is CASSLLAGGYNEQFF. The CDR3 nucleotides read TGTGCCAGCAGCTTACTAGCGGGGGGTTACAATGAGCAGTTCTTC.

The chain has TRBV5-5 and TRBJ2-3; TRBD2 aligns across 8 bases. From germline, CDR1 is SGHKS and CDR2 YYEKEE (reference sequence). Trimming took 4 bases from V and 4 from J; bases not matched to a gene: 14. This CDR3 has 17 residues. In DNA form, the CDR3 reads TGTGCCAGCAGCGAAGGGCCGGGGGGGCCCAACCCAGATACGCAGTATTTT. Translation gives CASSEGPGGPNPDTQYF.

Only a few counts were recorded for this clone. The V call is TRBV5-6, the J call TRBJ2-7; tentatively, D is TRBD1 (7 bases). Trimming took 6 bases from V and 4 from J, leaving 14 bases between them. CDR1 is SGHDT and CDR2 is YYEEEE in the germline V gene. The CDR3 runs 13 residues. This CDR3 is CASIRQGGYEQYF. CDR3 coding DNA: TGTGCCAGCATACGGCAGGGGGGTTACGAGCAGTACTTC.

The chain is built from TRBV6-1 and TRBJ2-1; 9 nucleotides match TRBD2. This CDR3 is 15 amino acids long. Looked up from germline, CDR1 is MNHNS and CDR2 is SASEGT. V trimming: 7 bases; J trimming: 4 bases; junction bases outside the gene matches: 8. The CDR3 bases are TGTGCCAGCACGCGGGAGGGCCGAAAATACAATGAGCAGTTCTTC. Translating gives CASTREGRKYNEQFF.

V and J are TRBV30 and TRBJ1-4, with no clear D. This CDR3 is 12 amino acids long. Germline-derived CDR1 and CDR2 are GTSNPN and SVGIG (reference sequence). Between the trimmed V and J ends, which lost 2 bases and 8 bases, there was a span of 9 bases. The DNA of the CDR3 is TGTGCCTGGAGTCATGACGGGGAAAAACTGTTTTTT. Amino acids: CAWSHDGEKLFF.

The chain links TRBV7-8 to TRBJ2-7; D is ambiguous. CDR1 is SGHVS, CDR2 FQNEAQ, per germline. This CDR3 is 14 amino acids long. The V end was cut by 0 bases, the J end by 3 bases, with 9 bases between. The CDR3 sequence: CASSLAAQVYEQYF. The CDR3 nucleotides are TGTGCCAGCAGCTTAGCGGCCCAGGTCTACGAGCAGTACTTC.

V usage is TRBV19 and J usage is TRBJ2-1, with 10 bases lining up with TRBD2. V lost 7 bases to trimming and J lost 5 bases; unmatched junction nucleotides: 29. From germline, CDR1 is LNHDA and CDR2 SQIVND (reference sequence). The CDR3 consists of 22 residues. CDR3 amino acids: CASTKGHKGDGNSGRHHNEQFF. The CDR3 nucleotides read TGTGCCAGTACCAAAGGCCATAAGGGGGACGGAAATAGCGGGAGGCATCACAATGAGCAGTTCTTC.

The genes are TRBV30 and TRBJ2-7, with D possibly TRBD2 on 5 matching bases. The CDR3 has 12 residues. Germline CDR1 GTSNPN, CDR2 SVGIG (reference sequence). Trimming took 5 bases from V and 0 from J, leaving 8 bases between them. CDR3 residues: CAWARDSYEQYF. CDR3 coding DNA: TGTGCCTGGGCCCGGGACTCCTACGAGCAGTACTTC.

V usage is TRBV7-2 and J usage is TRBJ2-2; TRBD2 matches 8 bases. CDR1 and CDR2 (germline): SGHTA, FQGNSA. The V and J ends lost 6 bases and 4 bases, in that order; junction bases with no gene match: 10. This CDR3 has 16 residues. In DNA form, the CDR3 reads TGTGCCAGCAGACGTACTAGCGGTTCCCTCACCGGGGAGCTGTTTTTT. Its protein is CASRRTSGSLTGELFF.

This sequence joins TRBV7-3 and TRBJ2-3, with 9 bases aligning to TRBD2. The CDR3 length is 17 residues. V was pared by 5 bases and J by 5 bases, with 14 bases of the junction left unmatched. Germline CDR1 and CDR2: SGHTA and FQGTGA. Here the CDR3 reads CASSPIPAGGPVDTQYF. DNA for the CDR3: TGTGCCAGCAGCCCCATCCCCGCGGGAGGGCCGGTAGATACGCAGTATTTT.

Only a few counts were recorded for this clone. The chain recombines TRBV14 with TRBJ2-7, with 9 bases that match TRBD2. Germline lookup yields CDR1 SGHDN and CDR2 FVKESK. The ends lost 6 bases at V and 2 bases at J; junction bases unmatched: 5. The CDR3 extends over 14 amino acids. CDR3 residues: CASSPGGRAYEQYF. The CDR3 coding sequence is TGTGCCAGCAGTCCGGGCGGGAGGGCCTACGAGCAGTACTTC. The whole variable domain, filled in from reference TRBV14 and TRBJ2-7, reads EAGVTQFPSHSVIEKGQTVTLRCDPISGHDNLYWYRRVMGKEIKFLLHFVKESKQDESGMPNNRFLAERTGGTYSTLKVQPAELEDSGVYFCASSPGGRAYEQYFGPGTRLTVT.

V and J are TRBV6-1 and TRBJ1-1; D is uncertain. Germline V CDR1 and CDR2: MNHNS, SASEGT. Trimming took off 1 base at V and 5 bases at J, with 11 bases between the two ends. There are 14 residues in the CDR3. The CDR3 protein is CASSEEVSRTEAFF. CDR3 nucleotide sequence: TGTGCCAGCAGTGAAGAAGTCTCTCGGACTGAAGCTTTCTTT.

The rearrangement joins TRBV7-3 to TRBJ2-1; TRBD2 matches 9 bases. V lost 8 bases and J lost 5; bases outside the gene matches: 4. The CDR3 spans 13 residues. Germline V gene sequence: CDR1 SGHTA, CDR2 FQGTGA. The CDR3 DNA follows: TGTGCCAGCGCGGCTAGCGGGGACAATGAGCAGTTCTTC. Residues: CASAASGDNEQFF.

Concerning this clone itself: Distinct nucleotide sequences in the sample also encode this CDR3. Here the CDR3 DNA reads TGTGCCAGCAGTTTGGGGGGGCGGCAAGAGACCCAGTACTTC. Translating gives CASSLGGRQETQYF. This rearrangement joins TRBV28 to TRBJ2-5, with D possibly matching TRBD2 (7 bases). Germline V lookup: CDR1 MDHEN, CDR2 SYDVKM. Deletions cut 3 bases from V and 2 bases from J, with 10 bases between. CDR3 length: 14 amino acids.

J is TRBJ2-2 and V is TRBV9, with a possible D match to TRBD2 (6 bases). CDR1 and CDR2 (germline): SGDLS, YYNGEE. Trimming left V 4 bases short and J 0 bases short, with 16 bases between. There are 17 residues in the CDR3. In nucleotides, the CDR3 is TGTGCCAGCAGCTCACGACTAAGCGGGTCGAACACCGGGGAGCTGTTTTTT. Translating gives CASSSRLSGSNTGELFF. The variable domain in full, with the rest retrieved from reference TRBV9 and TRBJ2-2, is DSGVTQTPKHLITATGQRVTLRCSPRSGDLSVYWYQQSLDQGLQFLIQYYNGEERAKGNILERFSAQQFPDLHSELNLSSLELGDSALYFCASSSRLSGSNTGELFFGEGSRLTVL.

The V gene is TRBV10-3, the J gene TRBJ1-5; possible D gene TRBD1, 5 bases. Germline CDR1 ENHRY, CDR2 SYGVKD. The CDR3 is 16 amino acids. V was trimmed by 8 bases and J by 4 bases, leaving 21 bases between them. CDR3 in DNA: TGTGCCATCGGGGTTTCGGGGGGAAGGAAGAATCAGCCCCAGCATTTT. Protein sequence: CAIGVSGGRKNQPQHF.

V is TRBV5-1 and J is TRBJ2-5, with D possibly TRBD1 on 8 matching bases. This CDR3 contains 18 residues. Germline V gives CDR1 SGHRS, CDR2 YFSETQ. V was shortened by 2 bases and J by 5 bases, with 25 bases between the two germline ends. CDR3 DNA: TGCGCCAGCAGCTTTGCTATTGGGACCACAGGGGGAGGGGAGACCCAGTACTTC. Translating gives CASSFAIGTTGGGETQYF.

The sample holds a few counts of this clone. The genes are TRBV28 and TRBJ2-1; the D gene is possibly TRBD1 (5 bases). The V and J ends lost 7 bases and 3 bases respectively, with 19 bases between them. The CDR3 runs 16 residues. Per germline, CDR1 MDHEN and CDR2 SYDVKM. The CDR3 spells CASTPPDRRSYNEQFF. The CDR3 region has the DNA TGTGCCAGCACCCCACCAGACAGAAGGAGCTACAATGAGCAGTTCTTC. Complete variable domain (other parts from reference TRBV28 and TRBJ2-1): DVKVTQSSRYLVKRTGEKVFLECVQDMDHENMFWYRQDPGLGLRLIYFSYDVKMKEKGDIPEGYSVSREKKERFSLILESASTNQTSMYLCASTPPDRRSYNEQFFGPGTRLTVL.

This clone was found once. The CDR3, as DNA: TGCGCCAGCAGCTTGGCGACAGGGTACGAGCAGTACTTC. Translating gives CASSLATGYEQYF. The chain joins TRBV5-1 to TRBJ2-7, with 7 bases identical to TRBD1. Losses at the gene ends were 0 bases for V and 4 bases for J; bases not matched to a gene: 1. The CDR3 totals 13 residues. From germline, CDR1 is SGHRS and CDR2 YFSETQ.

This clone was counted a single time. The J gene is TRBJ2-6, the V gene TRBV28; D is unclear. Germline CDR1 and CDR2: MDHEN and SYDVKM. Trimming stripped 0 bases from V and 0 bases from J, with 3 bases between. The CDR3 is 15 residues long. CDR3 coding DNA: TGTGCCAGCAGTTTATGGGCCTCTGGGGCCAACGTCCTGACTTTC. Amino acids: CASSLWASGANVLTF.

The CDR3 region is CASSIHQETQYF. The CDR3 nucleotides read TGTGCCAGTAGTATACATCAAGAGACCCAGTACTTC. V and J are TRBV19 and TRBJ2-5; the D is unclear. The germline V gene encodes CDR1 LNHDA and CDR2 SQIVND (reference sequence). This CDR3 is 12 amino acids long. V lost 2 bases and J lost 2, with 3 bases in between.